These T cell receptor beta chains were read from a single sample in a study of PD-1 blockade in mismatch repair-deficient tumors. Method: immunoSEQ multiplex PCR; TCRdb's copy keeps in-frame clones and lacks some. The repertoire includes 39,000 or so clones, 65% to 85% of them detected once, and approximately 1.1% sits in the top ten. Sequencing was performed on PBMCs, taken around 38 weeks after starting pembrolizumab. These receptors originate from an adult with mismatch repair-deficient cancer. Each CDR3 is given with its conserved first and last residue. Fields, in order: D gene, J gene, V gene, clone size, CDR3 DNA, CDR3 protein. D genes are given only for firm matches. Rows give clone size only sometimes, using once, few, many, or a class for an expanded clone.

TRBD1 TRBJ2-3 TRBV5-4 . TGTGCCAGCAGCTTGGACCTCCCGGGACAGGGTATGAATTTT CASSLDLPGQGMNF
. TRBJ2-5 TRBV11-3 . TGTGCCAGCAGCTTAGTAGGGGGGACCCAGTACTTC CASSLVGGTQYF
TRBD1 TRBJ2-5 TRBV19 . TGTGCCAGTAGTATCTCCCGGGACAGGAGACCGGAGACCCAGTACTTC CASSISRDRRPETQYF
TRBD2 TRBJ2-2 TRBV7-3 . TGTGCCAGCAGCTTAACTAGCGGGAGTGCCGGGGAGCTGTTTTTT CASSLTSGSAGELFF
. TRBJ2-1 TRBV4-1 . TGCGCCAGCAGCCAAACTCAAGTGGATGAGCAGTTCTTC CASSQTQVDEQFF
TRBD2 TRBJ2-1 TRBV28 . TGTGCCAGCAGCCACCATAGCGGGGGTAACAATGAGCAGTTCTTC CASSHHSGGNNEQFF
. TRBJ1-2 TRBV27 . TGTGCCAGCAGTACCGGGTTCGGTGACTATGGCTACACCTTC CASSTGFGDYGYTF
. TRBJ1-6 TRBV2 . TGTGCCAGCAGTGAAGTGGGCTTTTCACCCCTCCACTTT CASSEVGFSPLHF
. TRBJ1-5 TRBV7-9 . TGTGCCAGCAGCTTAGATACCGGTCGGCCCCAGCATTTT CASSLDTGRPQHF
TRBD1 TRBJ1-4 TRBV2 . TGTGCCAGCAGGGGACAGGGCGCAACTAATGAAAAACTGTTTTTT CASRGQGATNEKLFF
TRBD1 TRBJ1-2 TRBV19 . TGTGCCAGTAGTGCGTACGACAGGGACGGGGAGGGCTACACCTTC CASSAYDRDGEGYTF
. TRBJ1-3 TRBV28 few TGTGCCAGCAGCCTCCCGGGATTTAGCTTTGGAAACACCATATATTTT CASSLPGFSFGNTIYF
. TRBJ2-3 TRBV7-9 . TGTGCCAGCAGCCCTCAGACTAGTTTACCCCCCCCAGATACGCAGTATTTT CASSPQTSLPPPDTQYF
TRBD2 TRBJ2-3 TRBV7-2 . TGTGCCAGCAGCCCCTACGGGGGGACTAGCACAGATACGCAGTATTTT CASSPYGGTSTDTQYF
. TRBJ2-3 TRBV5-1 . TGCGCCAGCAGCAGGAGTCGCACAGATACGCAGTATTTT CASSRSRTDTQYF
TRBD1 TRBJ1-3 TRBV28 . TGTGCCAGCACTCCGAGAGGACAGGGCCTTGGAAACACCATATATTTT CASTPRGQGLGNTIYF
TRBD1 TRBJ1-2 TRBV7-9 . TGTGCCAGCAGCTTAGCGACAGGGAACGGCTACACCTTC CASSLATGNGYTF
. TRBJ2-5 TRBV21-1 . TGTGCCAGCAGCAGTGACAGGAGAAAACCTTACCAAGAGACCCAGTACTTC CASSSDRRKPYQETQYF
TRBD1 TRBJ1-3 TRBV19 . TGTGCCAGTACCCCCTCGGACAGGGGACGGTATGGAAACACCATATATTTT CASTPSDRGRYGNTIYF
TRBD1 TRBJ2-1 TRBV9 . TGTGCCAGCAGCGGGACAGGAGGATCAAATGAGCAGTTCTTC CASSGTGGSNEQFF
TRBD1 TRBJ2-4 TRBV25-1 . TGTGCCAGCAGTGAATATACAGGGGAAAAAAACATTCAGTACTTC CASSEYTGEKNIQYF
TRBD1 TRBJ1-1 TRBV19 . TGTGCCAGTAGTGGGGGACAGGGGGCGCTTGTCACTGAAGCTTTCTTT CASSGGQGALVTEAFF
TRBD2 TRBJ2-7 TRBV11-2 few TGTGCCAGCAGCTCAACTAGCGGGAGGGTTGGCGAGCAGTACTTC CASSSTSGRVGEQYF
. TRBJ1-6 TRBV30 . TGTGCCTGGATGTGGAGAAATTCACCCCTCCACTTT CAWMWRNSPLHF
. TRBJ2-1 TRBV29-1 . TGCAGCGTGCCGACAGGTTACAATGAGCAGTTCTTC CSVPTGYNEQFF
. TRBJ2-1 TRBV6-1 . TGTGCCAGCCTCTTTCCGGGTAATATTCACAATGAGCAGTTCTTC CASLFPGNIHNEQFF
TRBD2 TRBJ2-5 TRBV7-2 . TGTGCCAGCAGCCCGAGGACTAGCGGGAGTCGAGAGACCCAGTACTTC CASSPRTSGSRETQYF
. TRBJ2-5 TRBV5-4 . TGTGCCAGCAGCTTGCGGGGGGAGACCCAGTACTTC CASSLRGETQYF
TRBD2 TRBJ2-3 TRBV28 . TGTGCCAGCAGTCCTCTGTTGGTGGCGGGGGTGGGCGATACGCAGTATTTT CASSPLLVAGVGDTQYF
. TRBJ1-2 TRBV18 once TGTGCCAGCTCGCACAGGGATCGAAGTGGCTACACCTTC CASSHRDRSGYTF
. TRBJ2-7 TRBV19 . TGTGCCAGTAGTATTACCTGGCGGAGCTCCTACGAGCAGTACTTC CASSITWRSSYEQYF
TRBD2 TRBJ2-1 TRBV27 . TGTGCCAGCAGCATACTAGCGGTAAGCTCCTACAATGAGCAGTTCTTC CASSILAVSSYNEQFF
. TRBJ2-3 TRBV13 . TGTGCCAGCAGCAGCCAGGGGGGTTTGGGCACAGATACGCAGTATTTT CASSSQGGLGTDTQYF
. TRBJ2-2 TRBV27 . TGTGCCAGCAGTTTCGGAGGATATCAGCTGTTTTTT CASSFGGYQLFF
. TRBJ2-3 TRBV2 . TGTGCCAGCCAGACTAATAGACGAAAGGGACAAAGATTAGACTACCCAGATACGCAGTATTTT CASQTNRRKGQRLDYPDTQYF
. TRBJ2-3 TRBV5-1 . TGCGCCAGCAGCTTGTTCTCGGACAATACGCAGTATTTT CASSLFSDNTQYF
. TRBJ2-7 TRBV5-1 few TGCGCCAGCAGCTCCCTCACTAGCGAACAGGGCGAGCAGTACTTC CASSSLTSEQGEQYF
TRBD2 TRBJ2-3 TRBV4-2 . TGTGCCAGCAGCCCTGGAGCGGGAGGCTCCACAGATACGCAGTATTTT CASSPGAGGSTDTQYF
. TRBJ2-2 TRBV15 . TGTGCCACCAGCACGACAGGGACTTACACCGGGGAGCTGTTTTTT CATSTTGTYTGELFF
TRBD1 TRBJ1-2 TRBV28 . TGTGCCAGCAGCCGATCACTTCCGGGACAGGGGGTTGGCTACACCTTC CASSRSLPGQGVGYTF
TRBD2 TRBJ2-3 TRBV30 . TGTGCCTGGAGTGTAGGCGGGAGGTCCGATACGCAGTATTTT CAWSVGGRSDTQYF
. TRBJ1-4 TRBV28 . TGTGCCAGCAGCTCCCCGGGGGCAACTAATGAAAAACTGTTTTTT CASSSPGATNEKLFF
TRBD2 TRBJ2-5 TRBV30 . TGTGCCTGGTCCGGGACTAGCGGATTAGAGACCCAGTACTTC CAWSGTSGLETQYF
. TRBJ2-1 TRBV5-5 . TGTGCCAGCAGCTTGTTTGTTAACAATGAGCAGTTCTTC CASSLFVNNEQFF
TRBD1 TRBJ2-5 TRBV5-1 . TGCGCCAGCAGCTTGCGGACAGGGGGGTTACAAGAGACCCAGTACTTC CASSLRTGGLQETQYF
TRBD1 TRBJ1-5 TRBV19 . TGTGCCAGTAGTATAGTAGGGACAGGGCTTATGCCCCAGCATTTT CASSIVGTGLMPQHF
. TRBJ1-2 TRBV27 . TGTGCCAGCAGTCCCCGGCCAGGTGGCTATGGCTACACCTTC CASSPRPGGYGYTF
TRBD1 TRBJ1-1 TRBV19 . TGTGCCAGTACCCTCTACCGGGACAGGGCTGAAGCTTTCTTT CASTLYRDRAEAFF